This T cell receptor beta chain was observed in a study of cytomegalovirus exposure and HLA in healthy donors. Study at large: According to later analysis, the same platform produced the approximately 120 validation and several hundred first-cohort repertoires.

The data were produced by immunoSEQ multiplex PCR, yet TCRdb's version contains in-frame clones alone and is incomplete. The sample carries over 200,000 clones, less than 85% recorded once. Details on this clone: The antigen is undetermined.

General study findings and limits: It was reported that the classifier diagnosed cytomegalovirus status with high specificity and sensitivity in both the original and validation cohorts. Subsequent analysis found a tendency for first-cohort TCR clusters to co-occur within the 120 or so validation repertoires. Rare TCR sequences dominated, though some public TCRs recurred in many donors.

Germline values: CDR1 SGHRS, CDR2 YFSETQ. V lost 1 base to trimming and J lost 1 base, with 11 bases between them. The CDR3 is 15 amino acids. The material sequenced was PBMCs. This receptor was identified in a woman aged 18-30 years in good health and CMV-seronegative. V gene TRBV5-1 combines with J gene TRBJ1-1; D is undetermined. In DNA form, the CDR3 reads TGCGCCAGCAGCTTGACTGGCTCTTGGAACACTGAAGCTTTCTTT. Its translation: CASSLTGSWNTEAFF.